This T cell receptor (beta chain) was sequenced for a study of ipilimumab plus nivolumab after autologous stem cell transplantation. Overall study context: Median doses per patient: four to six ipilimumab, about eight nivolumab.

The CDR3 contains 14 residues. Germline V gives CDR1 SGDLS, CDR2 YYNGEE. Trimming took 2 bases from V and 5 from J, leaving 13 bases between them. TCRdb keeps only in-frame clones here, not all; method: immunoSEQ multiplex PCR. The sample contains 15,000 to 20,000 clones, approximately 80% of which appear only once. Ipilimumab, 1 mg/kg, started 14 to 28 days after autologous transplant. Patients got 3 mg/kg IV nivolumab weeks 1, 4, 7, 10, then biweekly through week 26. The sample in question was PBMCs, obtained in a trial of ipilimumab plus nivolumab as post-transplant consolidation. The receptor's source is a male donor with diffuse large B-cell lymphoma. The chain uses TRBV9 and TRBJ1-2; D is ambiguous. CDR3 sequence (DNA): TGTGCCAGCAGCGTGAGACTTATTTATTATGGCTACACCTTC. Translation: CASSVRLIYYGYTF.